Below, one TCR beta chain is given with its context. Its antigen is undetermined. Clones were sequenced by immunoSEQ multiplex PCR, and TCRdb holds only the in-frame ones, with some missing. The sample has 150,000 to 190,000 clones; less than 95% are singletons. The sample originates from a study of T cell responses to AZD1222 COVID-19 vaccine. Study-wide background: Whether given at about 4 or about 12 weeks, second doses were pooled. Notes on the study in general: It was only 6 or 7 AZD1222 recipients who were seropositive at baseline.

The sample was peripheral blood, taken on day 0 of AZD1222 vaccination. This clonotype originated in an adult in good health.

The CDR3 DNA is TGTGCCAGCAGTTACGATTCGCCGAACACTGAAGCTTTCTTT. Translation: CASSYDSPNTEAFF. This chain connects TRBV6-5 to TRBJ1-1; D remains unclear. There are 14 residues in the CDR3. Between the trimmed V and J ends, which lost 2 bases and 1 base, there was a span of 8 bases. Per germline, CDR1 MNHEY and CDR2 SVGAGI.